The TCR beta chain under discussion was sequenced for a study of CD8 T cells in ankylosing spondylitis. With molecular barcodes, quantitative 5'-RACE was used to make the TCR beta libraries. TCRdb passed the 5' RACE reads through MiXCR, listing each CDR3 protein once. The sample comprises approximately 400,000 distinct CDR3 sequences, 20% to 30% of which are singletons, and over 0.8% rests with the top ten. The CDR3 consists of 13 residues. V shed 5 bases and J 4 bases; nucleotides not matched to a gene: 4. The germline V gene has CDR1 LGHNA and CDR2 YNFKEQ. On this clonotype itself: What it binds is not known.

Findings of the study overall: Reports say disease-linked clones showed up significantly more in matched ankylosing spondylitis synovial fluid. A CD8+ phenotype characterized the disease-linked clones, which were relatively rare in peripheral blood. Within ankylosing spondylitis blood, a TCR beta motif made up of under 10 highly homologous variants appeared to be characteristic. Earlier authors reported some of these motif variants in reactive arthritis synovial fluid and blood.

The receptor comes from a male donor with ankylosing spondylitis. The J gene is TRBJ2-7, the V gene TRBV4-2; 8 nucleotides match TRBD2. The sequenced sample was blood, either unsorted or a sorted T cell fraction (not recorded which). Written as DNA, the CDR3 is TGTGCCAGCAGCGTTAGCGGGATTTACGAGCAGTACTTC. It translates to CASSVSGIYEQYF.